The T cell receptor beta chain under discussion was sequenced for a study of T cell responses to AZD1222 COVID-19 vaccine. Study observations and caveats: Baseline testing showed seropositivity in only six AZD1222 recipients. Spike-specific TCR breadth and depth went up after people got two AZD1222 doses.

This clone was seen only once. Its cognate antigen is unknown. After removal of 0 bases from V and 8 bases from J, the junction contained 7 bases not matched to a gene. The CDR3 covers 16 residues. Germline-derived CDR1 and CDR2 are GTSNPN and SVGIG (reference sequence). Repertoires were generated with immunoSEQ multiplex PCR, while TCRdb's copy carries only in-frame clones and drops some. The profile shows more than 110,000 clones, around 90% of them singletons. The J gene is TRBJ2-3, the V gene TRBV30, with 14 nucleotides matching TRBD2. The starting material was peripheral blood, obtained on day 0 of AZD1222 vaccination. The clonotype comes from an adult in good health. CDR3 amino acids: CAWSVRTGTSGSTQYF. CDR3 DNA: TGTGCCTGGAGTGTGCGCACCGGGACTAGCGGGAGTACGCAGTATTTT.